This entry lists 30 T cell receptor beta chains sequenced from one sample in a study of shared clonotypes between healthy human individuals. Some clones are missing from TCRdb's copy, which holds only in-frame ones; the method was immunoSEQ multiplex PCR. The sample has 2,500,000 or so clones, around 94% seen once; the top ten hold more than 0.12%. The source material was naive CD4+ T cells sorted from blood. Subset defined: CD45RA+ positively selected. These receptors all come from a man between 18 and 29 years old in good health.

CDR3 protein: CASSELGTGVEKLFF. The CDR3 coding sequence is TGTGCCAGCAGTGAATTAGGGACAGGGGTAGAAAAACTGTTTTTT. The chain joins TRBV25-1 to TRBJ1-4; 10 positions match TRBD1. CDR1 is MGHDK, CDR2 SYGVNS, per germline. V was clipped by 1 base and J by 8 bases; unmatched bases: 4. The CDR3 is 15 amino acids.

The chain is built from TRBV4-1 and TRBJ2-2, with D tentatively TRBD2 (6 bases). V lost 5 bases and J 1 base, leaving 11 bases between the germline ends. This CDR3 is built from 15 residues. Germline V gives CDR1 MGHRA, CDR2 YSYEKL. Here the CDR3 DNA reads TGCGCCAGCAGCTTCACGGGGGTGAACACCGGGGAGCTGTTTTTT. This codes for CASSFTGVNTGELFF.

The V gene is TRBV6-6, the J gene TRBJ2-5, with 7 bases that match TRBD2. Germline V CDR1 and CDR2: MNHNY, SVGAGI (reference sequence). CDR3 length: 14 amino acids. The ends lost 5 bases at V and 1 base at J; junction bases unmatched: 4. CDR3 sequence: CASSGAGVQETQYF. The CDR3 nucleotides are TGTGCCAGCAGTGGGGCGGGGGTCCAAGAGACCCAGTACTTC.

The chain uses TRBV6-4 and TRBJ2-3; no clear D gene. This CDR3 comprises 14 residues. The germline gives CDR1 MRHNA, CDR2 SNTAGT. V was trimmed by 3 bases and J by 2 bases, leaving 9 bases between them. CDR3 amino acids: CASSETANTDTQYF. In DNA form, the CDR3 reads TGTGCCAGCAGTGAAACGGCGAACACAGATACGCAGTATTTT.

The chain carries TRBV5-1 and TRBJ2-3, with 9 bases fitting TRBD2. The germline V gene encodes CDR1 SGHRS and CDR2 YFSETQ. The CDR3 loop spans 16 amino acids. V dropped 0 bases and J dropped 2; count of bases not matched to a gene: 4. CDR3 protein: CASSLAGTSITDTQYF. The CDR3 nucleotides read TGCGCCAGCAGCTTGGCAGGGACTAGCATCACAGATACGCAGTATTTT.

The chain links TRBV19 to TRBJ1-2, with 8 bases fitting TRBD1. Looked up from germline, CDR1 is LNHDA and CDR2 is SQIVND (reference sequence). The CDR3 consists of 14 residues. Trimming took 6 bases from V and 4 from J; bases not matched to a gene: 7. The CDR3 sequence is CASRGQGLGYGYTF. CDR3 nucleotide sequence: TGTGCCAGTAGAGGACAGGGCCTCGGCTATGGCTACACCTTC.

V is TRBV5-8 and J is TRBJ1-4; no reliable D call. Germline V CDR1 and CDR2: SGHTS, YDEGEE. V lost 3 bases to trimming and J lost 5 bases, with 5 bases between them. The CDR3 totals 12 residues. The CDR3 sequence: CASSSPNEKLFF. The CDR3 nucleotides are TGTGCCAGCAGCTCCCCCAATGAAAAACTGTTTTTT.

The CDR3 spells CAWRSRGYTF. The CDR3 nucleotides are TGTGCCTGGAGGAGTCGGGGCTACACCTTC. The genes are TRBV30 and TRBJ1-2; D is undetermined. Germline V gene lookup returns CDR1 GTSNPN and CDR2 SVGIG (reference sequence). The CDR3 sequence is 10 residues long. Trimming stripped 3 bases from V and 8 bases from J, with 7 bases between.

The V call is TRBV9, the J call TRBJ1-6; a weak D match, TRBD1 (6 bases). This CDR3 region has 16 residues. The V gene's germline CDR1 is SGDLS and CDR2 YYNGEE. Trimming stripped 1 base from V and 8 bases from J, with 16 bases between. As DNA, the CDR3 is TGTGCCAGCAGCGTATGGTGGGACAAGGGCGATTCACCCCTCCACTTT. Its translation is CASSVWWDKGDSPLHF.

The rearrangement uses TRBV19 and TRBJ1-4, with D tentatively TRBD1 (6 bases). This CDR3 is built from 13 residues. The germline gives CDR1 LNHDA, CDR2 SQIVND (reference sequence). With 5 bases removed from V and 4 bases from J, the gap between germline ends came to 8 bases. CDR3 amino acids: CASSDRINEKLFF. In DNA, the CDR3 is TGTGCCAGTAGTGACAGGATTAATGAAAAACTGTTTTTT.

The CDR3 region has the DNA TGTGCCAGCAGTTACCGGGACAGGGGAACGTTCAAAGCCTACGAGCAGTACTTC. It is translated as CASSYRDRGTFKAYEQYF. This chain joins TRBV7-2 and TRBJ2-7, with TRBD1 identical over 10 bases. The germline V gene has CDR1 SGHTA and CDR2 FQGNSA. The V and J ends lost 6 bases and 2 bases, in that order; junction bases with no gene match: 16. This CDR3 is 18 amino acids long.

Of note for this clone: Different DNA sequences within this sample yield the same CDR3. The chain couples TRBV7-2 to TRBJ1-1, with TRBD1 matching 8 bases. From germline, CDR1 is SGHTA and CDR2 FQGNSA. V lost 5 bases, J lost 5 bases, and 7 bases stayed unmatched. This CDR3 spans 14 amino acids. CDR3 amino acids: CASSPGQGRTEAFF. CDR3 nucleotides: TGTGCCAGCAGCCCAGGACAGGGAAGGACTGAAGCTTTCTTT.

A note on this clone: At the DNA level, this CDR3 is encoded by other sequences in the same sample as well. The chain links TRBV5-4 to TRBJ2-5; 9 bases line up with TRBD1. Trimming removed 3 bases from V and 5 bases from J; junction bases left unmatched: 2. This CDR3 is 13 amino acids long. Germline V gene data show CDR1 as SGHNT and CDR2 as YYREEE (reference sequence). DNA of the CDR3: TGTGCCAGCAGCTCGACAGGGGGGGAGACCCAGTACTTC. This codes for CASSSTGGETQYF. Variable domain in full (rest from reference TRBV5-4 and TRBJ2-5): ETGVTQSPTHLIKTRGQQVTLRCSSQSGHNTVSWYQQALGQGPQFIFQYYREEENGRGNFPPRFSGLQFPNYSSELNVNALELDDSALYLCASSSTGGETQYFGPGTRLLVL.

As to this clone: Within the sample, other DNA sequences also encode this same CDR3. The chain employs TRBV27 and TRBJ2-7, with 10 bases aligning to TRBD1. This CDR3 has 15 amino acids. Per germline, CDR1 MNHEY and CDR2 SMNVEV (reference sequence). V was clipped by 3 bases and J by 5 bases; unmatched bases: 7. The CDR3 DNA reads as TGTGCCAGCAGTTTTCTTCGGGACAGGGGCAACGAGCAGTACTTC. This translates into CASSFLRDRGNEQYF.

The gene calls are TRBV19 and TRBJ1-5; weak D call: TRBD1 (6 bases). V was cut by 5 bases and J by 0 bases, with 14 bases left in between. There are 16 residues in the CDR3. CDR1 is LNHDA, CDR2 SQIVND, per germline (reference sequence). This CDR3 is CASSLKQGFSNQPQHF. In DNA form, the CDR3 reads TGTGCCAGTAGTTTAAAACAGGGTTTTAGCAATCAGCCCCAGCATTTT.

The chain is built from TRBV18 and TRBJ2-5, with TRBD2 matching 8 bases. Losses at the gene ends were 5 bases for V and 4 bases for J; bases not matched to a gene: 6. The V gene's germline CDR1 is KGHSH and CDR2 LQKENI. The CDR3 has 14 amino acids. The CDR3 region is CASSSSAGVETQYF. CDR3 sequence (DNA): TGTGCCAGCTCATCTTCAGCGGGAGTAGAGACCCAGTACTTC.

The V gene is TRBV7-2, the J gene TRBJ2-6, with a weak D call TRBD2 (6 bases). Germline loops: CDR1 SGHTA, CDR2 FQGNSA. V was shortened by 6 bases and J by 2 bases, with 11 bases between the two germline ends. This CDR3 has 15 residues. The DNA for the CDR3 is TGTGCCAGCAGGCTCAGCGGGCCTGGGGCCAACGTCCTGACTTTC. Translation gives CASRLSGPGANVLTF.

The genes are TRBV7-9 and TRBJ2-3; D tentatively reads TRBD1 or TRBD2 (5 bases each). Per germline, CDR1 SEHNR and CDR2 FQNEAQ (reference sequence). Trimming removed 3 bases at V and 1 base at J, with 14 bases between. CDR3 size: 16 residues. Written as DNA, the CDR3 is TGTGCCAGCAGCTTTCCCCGGGACGCGGGCACAGATACGCAGTATTTT. It specifies CASSFPRDAGTDTQYF.

The chain is built from TRBV9 and TRBJ2-1, with a tentative D call TRBD2 (6 bases). Trimming removed 0 bases from V and 5 bases from J, with 18 bases in between. The CDR3 contains 17 residues. The V gene's germline CDR1 is SGDLS and CDR2 YYNGEE. The CDR3: CASSVAPQAGGNNEQFF. The CDR3 bases are TGTGCCAGCAGCGTAGCCCCCCAGGCCGGGGGAAACAATGAGCAGTTCTTC.

V gene TRBV6-1 combines with J gene TRBJ1-2; no reliable D call. CDR1 is MNHNS and CDR2 is SASEGT in the germline V gene. The length of the CDR3 is 14 residues. V lost 2 bases, J lost 1 base, and 8 bases lay in between. As DNA, the CDR3 is TGTGCCAGCAGTGAAACTCGAGTTAACTATGGCTACACCTTC. Amino acids: CASSETRVNYGYTF.

This clone was seen once. The rearrangement links TRBV2 to TRBJ1-1; D gene uncertain. The V end lost 6 bases, the J end lost 1 base, and 9 bases lay between the germline ends. Per the germline V gene, CDR1 is SNHLY and CDR2 is FYNNEI. The CDR3 consists of 13 residues. DNA for the CDR3: TGTGCCAGCAGGATTTCGTGGAACACTGAAGCTTTCTTT. Translation gives CASRISWNTEAFF.

Comments on this clone: Other DNA sequences in this sample translate to the same CDR3. The V call is TRBV30, the J call TRBJ1-5; perhaps TRBD1 as D (6 bases). The CDR3 totals 14 residues. With 1 base removed from V and 1 base from J, the gap between germline ends came to 8 bases. CDR1 GTSNPN and CDR2 SVGIG come from the germline V gene (reference sequence). CDR3 residues: CAWSGGTSNQPQHF. The CDR3 bases are TGTGCCTGGAGTGGAGGGACAAGCAATCAGCCCCAGCATTTT.

V is TRBV15 and J is TRBJ1-6; TRBD1 is a possible D gene (6 bases). V shed 4 bases and J shed 11 bases, with 15 bases lying between them. The CDR3 contains 14 residues. Germline V lookup: CDR1 LNHNV, CDR2 YYDKDF (reference sequence). Here the CDR3 DNA reads TGTGCCACCAGCAAAACAGGGAAAGGGACACCCCTCCACTTT. Amino acid sequence: CATSKTGKGTPLHF.

For this clone: This specimen includes other DNA sequences encoding the same CDR3. V is TRBV5-4 and J is TRBJ2-3, with TRBD1 matching over 11 bases. The CDR3 is made up of 15 amino acids. V shed 4 bases and J 3 bases; nucleotides not matched to a gene: 4. The germline V gene has CDR1 SGHNT and CDR2 YYREEE (reference sequence). The CDR3: CASSLGTGGTDTQYF. CDR3 DNA sequence: TGTGCCAGCAGCCTCGGGACAGGGGGGACAGATACGCAGTATTTT.

The V and J genes are TRBV18 and TRBJ1-1; TRBD1 matches 7 bases. This CDR3 has 16 residues. J lost 1 base, V lost 2 bases, and 7 bases had no gene match. Germline CDR1 KGHSH, CDR2 LQKENI. The CDR3 region has the DNA TGTGCCAGCTCACCAGGCCTACAGGGGAAGAACACTGAAGCTTTCTTT. Its protein product is CASSPGLQGKNTEAFF.

The J gene is TRBJ2-7, the V gene TRBV11-2, with 9 bases lining up with TRBD2. V lost 1 base, J lost 3 bases, and 4 bases stayed unmatched. The CDR3 loop spans 15 amino acids. In germline, CDR1 is SGHAT, CDR2 FQNNGV. The CDR3 loop reads CASSLGGGAIYEQYF. CDR3 nucleotides: TGTGCCAGCAGCTTAGGCGGGGGGGCCATCTACGAGCAGTACTTC.

J is TRBJ1-2 and V is TRBV19; D is undetermined. V lost 1 base, J lost 10 bases, and 13 bases lay in between. The CDR3 covers 13 residues. Germline-derived CDR1 and CDR2 are LNHDA and SQIVND (reference sequence). CDR3 in amino acids: CASSIGTKGSYTF. Written as DNA, the CDR3 is TGTGCCAGTAGTATAGGTACAAAGGGATCCTACACCTTC.

In this sample, this clone turned up once. The chain uses TRBV23-1 and TRBJ2-7; D possibly corresponds to TRBD1 (6 bases). TRBV23-1 is flagged as an ORF with uncertain function. The CDR3 is 16 amino acids. Trimming took 0 bases from V and 5 from J, leaving 17 bases between them. This CDR3 reads CASSQSAQGPFHEQYF. In nucleotides, the CDR3 is TGCGCCAGCAGTCAATCGGCACAGGGCCCCTTCCACGAGCAGTACTTC.

The genes are TRBV9 and TRBJ1-6; TRBD1 matches 9 bases. CDR1 and CDR2 (germline): SGDLS, YYNGEE. Germline trimming cut 4 bases from V and 9 bases from J; bases unmatched to any gene: 20. This CDR3 contains 19 residues. The CDR3 DNA reads as TGTGCCAGCAGCCCGCCGGGGCGGACAGGGGCAACTGTGGGTTCACCCCTCCACTTT. Translating it yields CASSPPGRTGATVGSPLHF.

The rearrangement uses TRBV5-1 and TRBJ1-2, with 7 nucleotides matching TRBD1. CDR3 length: 15 amino acids. V lost 4 bases and J lost 0; bases outside the gene matches: 6. Looked up from germline, CDR1 is SGHRS and CDR2 is YFSETQ. In nucleotides, the CDR3 is TGCGCCAGCAGCACCGGACAGGAGCCTAACTATGGCTACACCTTC. This gives the protein CASSTGQEPNYGYTF.